The clone carrying this T cell receptor beta chain appeared many times. Its antigen is undetermined. The CDR3 consists of 20 residues. J lost 3 bases, V lost 5 bases, and 19 bases had no gene match. Germline CDR1 reads SGHVS; CDR2 reads FQNEAQ. This specimen comes from a study of T cell repertoires in cytomegalovirus infection. The overall study: CMV infection plus the matching HLA type was flagged by public TCR beta signatures.

General observations from the study: Ex vivo responses were dominated by HLA-C-restricted CMV-specific TCR beta clonotypes.

TCRdb re-called the reads through MiXCR, storing one row per CDR3 protein. The repertoire has under 250,000 distinct CDR3 sequences, over 9% of them found once; the top ten carry 1.5% to 2%. The sequenced sample consisted of PBMCs. The TCR comes from a human donor in good health (CMV status not recorded). Some clones in this sample may be carry-over from other donors' samples. The chain has TRBV7-8 and TRBJ2-3, with TRBD2 matching 11 bases. The chain's CDR3 is CASSLQTSGAPSGGTDTQYF. In DNA, the CDR3 is TGTGCCAGCAGCCTACAGACTAGCGGGGCACCTAGCGGGGGGACAGATACGCAGTATTTT.